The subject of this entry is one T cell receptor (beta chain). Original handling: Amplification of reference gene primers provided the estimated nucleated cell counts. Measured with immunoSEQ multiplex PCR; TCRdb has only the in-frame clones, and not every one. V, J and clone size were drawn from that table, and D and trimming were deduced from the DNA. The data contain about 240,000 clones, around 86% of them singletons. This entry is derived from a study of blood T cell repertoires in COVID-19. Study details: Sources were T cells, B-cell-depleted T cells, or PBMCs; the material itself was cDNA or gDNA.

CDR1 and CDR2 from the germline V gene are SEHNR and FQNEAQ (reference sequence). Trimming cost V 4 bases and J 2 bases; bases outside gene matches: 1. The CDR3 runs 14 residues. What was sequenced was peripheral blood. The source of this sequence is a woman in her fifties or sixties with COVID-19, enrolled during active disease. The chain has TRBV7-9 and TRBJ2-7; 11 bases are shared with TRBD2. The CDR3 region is CASSSSGGTYEQYF. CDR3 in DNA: TGTGCCAGCAGCTCTAGCGGGGGGACCTACGAGCAGTACTTC. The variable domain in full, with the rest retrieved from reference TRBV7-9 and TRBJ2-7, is DTGVSQNPRHKITKRGQNVTFRCDPISEHNRLYWYRQTLGQGPEFLTYFQNEAQLEKSRLLSDRFSAERPKGSFSTLEIQRTEQGDSAMYLCASSSSGGTYEQYFGPGTRLTVT.